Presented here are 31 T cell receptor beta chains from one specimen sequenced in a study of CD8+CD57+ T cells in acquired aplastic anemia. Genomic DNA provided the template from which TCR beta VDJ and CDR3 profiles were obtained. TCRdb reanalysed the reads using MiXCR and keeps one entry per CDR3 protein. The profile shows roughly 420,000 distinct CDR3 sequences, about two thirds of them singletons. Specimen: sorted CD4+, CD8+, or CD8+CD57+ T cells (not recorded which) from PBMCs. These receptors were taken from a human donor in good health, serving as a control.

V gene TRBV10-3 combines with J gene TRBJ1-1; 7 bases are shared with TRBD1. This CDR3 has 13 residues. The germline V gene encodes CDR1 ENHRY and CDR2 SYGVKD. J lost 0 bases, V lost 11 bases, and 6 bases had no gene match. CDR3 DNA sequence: TGTGCCGTCCGACAGGGCTTGAACACTGAAGCTTTCTTT. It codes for CAVRQGLNTEAFF.

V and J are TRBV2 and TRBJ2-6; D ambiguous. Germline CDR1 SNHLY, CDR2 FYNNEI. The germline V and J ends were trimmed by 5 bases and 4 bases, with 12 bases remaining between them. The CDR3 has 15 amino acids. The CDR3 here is CASSLDTPGANVLTF. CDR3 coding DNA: TGTGCCAGCAGTCTCGACACTCCCGGGGCCAACGTCCTGACTTTC.

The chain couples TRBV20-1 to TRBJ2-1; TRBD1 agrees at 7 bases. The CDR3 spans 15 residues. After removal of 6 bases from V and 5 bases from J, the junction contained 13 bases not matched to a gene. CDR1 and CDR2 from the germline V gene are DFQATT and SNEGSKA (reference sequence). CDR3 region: CSATDRLSSDNEQFF. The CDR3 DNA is TGCAGTGCCACGGACAGGCTGAGCTCTGACAATGAGCAGTTCTTC.

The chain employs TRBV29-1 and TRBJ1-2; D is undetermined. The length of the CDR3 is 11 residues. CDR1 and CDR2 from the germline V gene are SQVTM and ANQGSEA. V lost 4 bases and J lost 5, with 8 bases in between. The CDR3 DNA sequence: TGCAGCGTTGCCCTTGTTTATGGCTACACCTTC. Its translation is CSVALVYGYTF.

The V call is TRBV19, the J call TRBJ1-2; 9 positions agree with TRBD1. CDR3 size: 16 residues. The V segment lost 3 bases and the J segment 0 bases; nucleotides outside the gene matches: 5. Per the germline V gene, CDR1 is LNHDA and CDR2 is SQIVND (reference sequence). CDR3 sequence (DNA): TGTGCCAGTAGTATGGGGGACAGGGCGGCTAACTATGGCTACACCTTC. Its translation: CASSMGDRAANYGYTF.

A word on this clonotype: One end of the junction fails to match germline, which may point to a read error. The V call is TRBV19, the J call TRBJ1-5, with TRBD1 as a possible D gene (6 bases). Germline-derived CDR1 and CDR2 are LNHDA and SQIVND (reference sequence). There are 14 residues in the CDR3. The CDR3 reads CASSTTGYNSPHHF. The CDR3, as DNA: TGTGCCAGTAGTACGACAGGTTATAATTCGCCCCACCACTTT.

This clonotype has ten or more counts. The CDR3 loop is CASHRQGSPLHF. Written as DNA, the CDR3 is TGTGCCAGCCACAGACAGGGTTCACCCCTCCACTTT. J is TRBJ1-6 and V is TRBV27; TRBD1 aligns across 7 bases. This CDR3 contains 12 residues. V shed 8 bases and J 9 bases; nucleotides not matched to a gene: 4. Germline CDR1 is MNHEY and CDR2 is SMNVEV (reference sequence).

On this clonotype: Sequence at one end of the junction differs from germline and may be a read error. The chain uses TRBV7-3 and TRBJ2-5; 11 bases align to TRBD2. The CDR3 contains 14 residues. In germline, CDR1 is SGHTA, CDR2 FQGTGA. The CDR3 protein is CASSLVAGGETHNF. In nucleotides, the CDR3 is TGCGCCAGCAGCCTTGTAGCGGGGGGGGAGACCCACAACTTC.

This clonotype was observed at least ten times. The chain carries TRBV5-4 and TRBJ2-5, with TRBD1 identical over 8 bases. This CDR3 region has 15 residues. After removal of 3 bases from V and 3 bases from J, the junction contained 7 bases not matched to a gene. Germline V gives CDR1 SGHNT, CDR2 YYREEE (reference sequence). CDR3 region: CASSSGTGNKETQYF. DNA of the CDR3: TGTGCCAGCAGCTCCGGGACAGGAAATAAAGAGACCCAGTACTTC.

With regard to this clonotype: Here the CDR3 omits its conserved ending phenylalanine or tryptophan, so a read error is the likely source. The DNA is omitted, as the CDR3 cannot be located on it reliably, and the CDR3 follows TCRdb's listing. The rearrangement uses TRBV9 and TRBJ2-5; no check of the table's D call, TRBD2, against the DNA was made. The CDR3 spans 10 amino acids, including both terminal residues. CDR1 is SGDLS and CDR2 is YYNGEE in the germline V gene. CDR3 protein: CASSSGLSYC.

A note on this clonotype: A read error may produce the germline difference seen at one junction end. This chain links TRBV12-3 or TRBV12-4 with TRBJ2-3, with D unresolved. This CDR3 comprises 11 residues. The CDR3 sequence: CASKGPTTRYF. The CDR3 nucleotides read TGTGCCAGTAAAGGACCAACTACGCGGTATTTT.

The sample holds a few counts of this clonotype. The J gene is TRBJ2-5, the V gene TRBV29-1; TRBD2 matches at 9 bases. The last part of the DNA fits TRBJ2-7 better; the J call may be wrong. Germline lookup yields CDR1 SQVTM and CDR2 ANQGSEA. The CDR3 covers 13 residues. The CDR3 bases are TGCAGCGTTGAACTAGCGGGGATCTACGAGCAGTACTTC. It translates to CSVELAGIYEQYF.

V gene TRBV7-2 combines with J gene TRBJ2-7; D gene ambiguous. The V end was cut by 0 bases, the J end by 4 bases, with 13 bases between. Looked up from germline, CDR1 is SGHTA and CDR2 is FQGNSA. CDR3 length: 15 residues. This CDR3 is CASSLAGQVPYEQYF. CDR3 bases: TGTGCCAGCAGCTTAGCGGGCCAGGTGCCGTACGAGCAGTACTTC.

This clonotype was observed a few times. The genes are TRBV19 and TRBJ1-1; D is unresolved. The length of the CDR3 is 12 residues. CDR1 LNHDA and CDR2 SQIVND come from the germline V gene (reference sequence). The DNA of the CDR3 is TGTGCTAGAAGGACCCCGAACACTGAAGCTTTCTTT. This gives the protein CARRTPNTEAFF.

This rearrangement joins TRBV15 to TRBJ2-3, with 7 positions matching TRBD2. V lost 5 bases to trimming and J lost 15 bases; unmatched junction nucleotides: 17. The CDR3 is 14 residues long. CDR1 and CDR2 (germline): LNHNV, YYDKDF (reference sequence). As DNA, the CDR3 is TGTGCCACCAGCGGCAAGCGGGGAACAGCTACCCACTATTTT. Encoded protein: CATSGKRGTATHYF.

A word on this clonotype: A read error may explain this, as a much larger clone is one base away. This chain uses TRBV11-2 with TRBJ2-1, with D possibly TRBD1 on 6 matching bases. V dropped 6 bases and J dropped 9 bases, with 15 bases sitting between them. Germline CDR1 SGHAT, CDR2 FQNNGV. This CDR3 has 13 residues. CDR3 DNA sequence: TGTGCCAGCAGTGAAGGGGGTTATAGTGAGCAGTTCTTC. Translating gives CASSEGGYSEQFF. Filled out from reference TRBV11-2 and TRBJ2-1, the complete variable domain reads EAGVAQSPRYKIIEKRQSVAFWCNPISGHATLYWYQQILGQGPKLLIQFQNNGVVDDSQLPKDRFSAERLKGVDSTLKIQPAKLEDSAVYLCASSEGGYSEQFFGPGTRLTVL.

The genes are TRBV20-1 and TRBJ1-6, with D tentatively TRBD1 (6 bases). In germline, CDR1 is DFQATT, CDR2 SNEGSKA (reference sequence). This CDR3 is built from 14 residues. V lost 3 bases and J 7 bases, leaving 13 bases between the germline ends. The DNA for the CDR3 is TGCAGTGCTAGGGCCGTGACAGGCAATTCACCCCTCCACTTT. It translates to CSARAVTGNSPLHF.

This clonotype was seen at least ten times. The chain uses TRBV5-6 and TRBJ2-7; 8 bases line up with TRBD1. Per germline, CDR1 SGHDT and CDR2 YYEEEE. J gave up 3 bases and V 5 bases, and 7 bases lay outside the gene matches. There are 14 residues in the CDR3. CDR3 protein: CASRFGTGVYEQYF. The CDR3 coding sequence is TGTGCCAGCAGATTTGGGACAGGTGTCTACGAGCAGTACTTC.

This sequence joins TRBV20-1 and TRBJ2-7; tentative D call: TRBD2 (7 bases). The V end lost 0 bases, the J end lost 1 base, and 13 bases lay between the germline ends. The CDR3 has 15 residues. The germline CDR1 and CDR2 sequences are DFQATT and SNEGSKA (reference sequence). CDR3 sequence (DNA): TGCAGTGCTAGAGATGGGGGGGGGCAATCCTACGAGCAGTACTTC. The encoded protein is CSARDGGGQSYEQYF.

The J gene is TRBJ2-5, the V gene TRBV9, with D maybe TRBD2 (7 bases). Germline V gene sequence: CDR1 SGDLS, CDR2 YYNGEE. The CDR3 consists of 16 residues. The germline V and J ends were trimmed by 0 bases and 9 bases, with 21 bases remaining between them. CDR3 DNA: TGTGCCAGCAGCGTAGGTGGGGGGGCAGGCAATGAGCCCCAGTACTTC. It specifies CASSVGGGAGNEPQYF.

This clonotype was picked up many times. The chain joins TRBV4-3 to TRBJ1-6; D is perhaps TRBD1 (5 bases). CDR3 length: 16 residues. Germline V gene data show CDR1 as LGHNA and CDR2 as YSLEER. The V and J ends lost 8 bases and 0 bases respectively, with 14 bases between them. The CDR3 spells CASRDAGNSYNSPLHF. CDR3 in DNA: TGCGCCAGCCGGGACGCCGGTAACTCCTATAATTCACCCCTCCACTTT.

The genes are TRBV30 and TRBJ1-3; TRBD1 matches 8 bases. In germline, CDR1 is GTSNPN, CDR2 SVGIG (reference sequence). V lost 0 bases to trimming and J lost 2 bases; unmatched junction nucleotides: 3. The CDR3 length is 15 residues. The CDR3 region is CAWSVRRGPGNTIYF. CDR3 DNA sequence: TGTGCCTGGAGTGTACGCAGGGGGCCTGGAAACACCATATATTTT.

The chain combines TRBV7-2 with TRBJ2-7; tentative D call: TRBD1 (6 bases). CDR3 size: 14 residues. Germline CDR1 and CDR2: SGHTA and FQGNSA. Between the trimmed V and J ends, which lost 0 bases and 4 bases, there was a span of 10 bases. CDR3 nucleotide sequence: TGTGCCAGCAGCTTAGCCCAGGGGCGGTACGAGCAGTACTTC. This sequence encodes CASSLAQGRYEQYF.

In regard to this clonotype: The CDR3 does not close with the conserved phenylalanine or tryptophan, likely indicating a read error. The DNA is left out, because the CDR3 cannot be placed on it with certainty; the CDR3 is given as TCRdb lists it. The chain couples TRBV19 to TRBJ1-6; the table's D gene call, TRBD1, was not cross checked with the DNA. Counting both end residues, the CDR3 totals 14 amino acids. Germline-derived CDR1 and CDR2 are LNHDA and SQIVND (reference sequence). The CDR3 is CASRPGQVNPTIST.

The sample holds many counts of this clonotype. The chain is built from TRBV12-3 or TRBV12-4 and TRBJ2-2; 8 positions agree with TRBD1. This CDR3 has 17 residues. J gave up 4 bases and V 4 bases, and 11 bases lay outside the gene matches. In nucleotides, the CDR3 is TGTGCCAGCAGTTCAACAGGGGGAAGGGGGCCCACCGGGGAGCTGTTTTTT. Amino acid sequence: CASSSTGGRGPTGELFF.

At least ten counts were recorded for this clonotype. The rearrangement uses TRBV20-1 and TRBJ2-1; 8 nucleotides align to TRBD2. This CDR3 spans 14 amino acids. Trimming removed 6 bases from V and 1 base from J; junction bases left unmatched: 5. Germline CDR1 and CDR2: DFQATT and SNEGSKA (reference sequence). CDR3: CSAFPGGSYNEQFF. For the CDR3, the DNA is TGCAGTGCATTCCCGGGGGGGTCCTACAATGAGCAGTTCTTC.

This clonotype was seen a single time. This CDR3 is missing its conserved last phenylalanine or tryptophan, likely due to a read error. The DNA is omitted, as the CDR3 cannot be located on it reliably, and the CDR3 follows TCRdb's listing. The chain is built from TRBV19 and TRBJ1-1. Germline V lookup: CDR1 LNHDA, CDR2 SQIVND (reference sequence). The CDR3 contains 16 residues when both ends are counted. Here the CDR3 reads CASSRVDGYGYTFGSV.

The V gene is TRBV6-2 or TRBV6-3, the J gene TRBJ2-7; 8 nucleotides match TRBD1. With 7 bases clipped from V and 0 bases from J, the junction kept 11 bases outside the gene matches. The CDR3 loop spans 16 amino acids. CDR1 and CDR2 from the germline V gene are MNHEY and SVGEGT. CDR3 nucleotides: TGTGCCAGCACTACAGATCACAGGGGGAGCTCCTACGAGCAGTACTTC. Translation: CASTTDHRGSSYEQYF.

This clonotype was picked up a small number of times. The CDR3 spells CASSTRDSDAGEQYF. CDR3 nucleotides: TGTGCCAGTAGTACCCGGGACAGTGACGCCGGGGAGCAGTACTTC. The V gene is TRBV19, the J gene TRBJ2-7, with 7 nucleotides matching TRBD1. V lost 4 bases to trimming and J lost 7 bases; unmatched junction nucleotides: 13. Germline assignment: CDR1 LNHDA and CDR2 SQIVND (reference sequence). The CDR3 loop spans 15 amino acids.

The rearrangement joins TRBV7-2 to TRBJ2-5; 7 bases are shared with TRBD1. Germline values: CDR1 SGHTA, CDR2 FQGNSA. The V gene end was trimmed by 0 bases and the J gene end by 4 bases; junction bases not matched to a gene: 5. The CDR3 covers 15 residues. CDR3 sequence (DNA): TGTGCCAGCAGCTTAGCTTTGACAGGGAGAGAGACCCAGTACTTC. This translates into CASSLALTGRETQYF.

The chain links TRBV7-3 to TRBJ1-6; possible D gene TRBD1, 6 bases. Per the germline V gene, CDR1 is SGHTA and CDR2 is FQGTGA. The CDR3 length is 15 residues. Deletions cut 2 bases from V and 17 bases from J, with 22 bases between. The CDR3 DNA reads TGTGCCAGCAGCTTAGCAGGGGCAGAGACCCAGCACTTCCACTTT. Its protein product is CASSLAGAETQHFHF.